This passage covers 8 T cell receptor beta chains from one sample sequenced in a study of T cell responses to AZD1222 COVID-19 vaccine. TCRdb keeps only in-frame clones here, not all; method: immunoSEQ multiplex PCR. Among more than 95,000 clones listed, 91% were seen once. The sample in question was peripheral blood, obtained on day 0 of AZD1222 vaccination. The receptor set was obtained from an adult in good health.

CDR3 region: CASRQSNTGELFF. The CDR3 DNA sequence: TGTGCCTCTAGACAGTCGAACACCGGGGAGCTGTTTTTT. This rearrangement joins TRBV10-3 to TRBJ2-2, with a tentative D call TRBD1 (5 bases). Germline V gene lookup returns CDR1 ENHRY and CDR2 SYGVKD. This CDR3 spans 13 amino acids. The V gene lost 11 bases and the J gene lost 0 bases, with 10 bases spanning the gap.

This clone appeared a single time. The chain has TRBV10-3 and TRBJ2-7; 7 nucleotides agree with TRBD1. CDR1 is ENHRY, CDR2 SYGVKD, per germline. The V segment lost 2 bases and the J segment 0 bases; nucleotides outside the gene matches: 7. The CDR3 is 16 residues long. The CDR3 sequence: CAISEATGDSSYEQYF. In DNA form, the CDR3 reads TGTGCCATCAGTGAGGCCACAGGGGACAGCTCCTACGAGCAGTACTTC.

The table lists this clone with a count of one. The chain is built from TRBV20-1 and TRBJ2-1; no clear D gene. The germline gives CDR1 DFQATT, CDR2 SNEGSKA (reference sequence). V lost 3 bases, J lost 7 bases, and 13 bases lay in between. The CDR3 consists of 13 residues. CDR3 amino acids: CSASNLALNEQFF. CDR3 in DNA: TGCAGTGCTAGTAATCTGGCGCTAAATGAGCAGTTCTTC.

DNA of the CDR3: TGTGCCACCAGTGATCCCCGACAGGGAAAGATGGGTGGCTACACCTTC. Protein: CATSDPRQGKMGGYTF. This chain uses TRBV24-1 with TRBJ1-2, with 7 bases lining up with TRBD1. This CDR3 is built from 16 residues. J was trimmed by 7 bases and V by 3 bases; bases with no gene match: 13. From germline, CDR1 is KGHDR and CDR2 SFDVKD.

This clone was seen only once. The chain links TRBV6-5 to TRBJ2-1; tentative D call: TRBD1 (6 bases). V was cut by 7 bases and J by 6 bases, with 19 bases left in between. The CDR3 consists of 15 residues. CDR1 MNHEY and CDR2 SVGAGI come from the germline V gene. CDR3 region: CASKTTGSSGNEQFF. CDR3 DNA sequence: TGTGCCAGCAAAACGACAGGCTCCTCGGGCAATGAGCAGTTCTTC.

The CDR3 is CASSESGTTGELFF. The CDR3 DNA follows: TGTGCCAGCTCGGAGTCGGGGACCACCGGGGAGCTGTTTTTT. This chain connects TRBV9 to TRBJ2-2; the D call may be TRBD1 or TRBD2 (5 bases each). In germline, CDR1 is SGDLS, CDR2 YYNGEE. V was shortened by 7 bases and J by 4 bases, with 14 bases between the two germline ends. CDR3 size: 14 residues.

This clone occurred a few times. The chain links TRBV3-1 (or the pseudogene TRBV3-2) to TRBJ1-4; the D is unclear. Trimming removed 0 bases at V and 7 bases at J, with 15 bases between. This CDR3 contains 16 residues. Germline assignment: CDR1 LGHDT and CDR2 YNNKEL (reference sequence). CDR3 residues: CASSQDRTGGGEKLFF. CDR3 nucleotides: TGTGCCAGCAGCCAAGATAGAACCGGAGGTGGTGAAAAACTGTTTTTT.

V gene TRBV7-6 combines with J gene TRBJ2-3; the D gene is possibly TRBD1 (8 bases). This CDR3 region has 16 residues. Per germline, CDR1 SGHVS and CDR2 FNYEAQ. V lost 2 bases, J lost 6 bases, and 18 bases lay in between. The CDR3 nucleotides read TGTGCCAGCAGCTTATTATCTGGACAGGGAGGGGATACGCAGTATTTT. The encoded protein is CASSLLSGQGGDTQYF.